One T cell receptor beta chain is described in this entry. The clone's antigen remains unknown. Base qualities are not recorded, but no much larger clone differs from it by a single base. The library was generated by 5' RACE. This sample was sequenced with an Illumina HiSeq 2500. The second PCR ran for about 7 to 11 cycles and used a J-beta primer mix along with a sample-barcoded 5' primer. A unique molecular identifier was introduced onto each TCR beta cDNA molecule by a template-switch 5' adaptor carrying 12 random nucleotides. At least 3 million CDR3-containing paired-end reads were obtained from each sample. The Mint cDNA synthesis kit, primed by a TRBC-specific oligonucleotide, was used to synthesize first-strand cDNA from all RNA. All cDNA was treated with uracil-DNA glycosylase and then went through a first 18-cycle PCR with the universal primers M1SS and BC2_uni_R. Turning to the authors' computational methods: For normalization, 1 million high-quality reads, each with a distinct molecular identifier, were randomly selected from each sample. Instead of being binned into consensus sequences, reads that shared molecular identifiers were thrown out. MiTCR, set to a Q25 quality threshold and the strictest error-elimination algorithm, was used for CDR3 identification, clonotype clustering and error correction. A nonparametric unseen species model with Euler transformation was used to estimate lower-bound total TCR beta diversity. TCRdb ran its own pipeline on the public reads, namely fastp trimming at Q25 and MiXCR clone calling, and kept in-frame beta chains. Rows are unified per CDR3 protein, each entry keeping the most common DNA and genes. The V and J calls, along with clone size, are taken from TCRdb and not from the paper's own processing. The table for this sample lists hundreds of thousands of distinct CDR3 sequences; approximately 49% of them were counted only once. Clones ranked in the top ten supply roughly 30% of the sample.

This entry belongs to a study of blood T cells in healthy people across ages (dated by TCRdb to 2014 to 2015). General notes on the study: In model experiments, template switching captured about one uniquely barcoded TCR beta cDNA molecule for every two T cells. The study measured age-related changes in TCR beta repertoire diversity using deep sequencing normalized with unique cDNA molecular identifiers. Donors were grouped into four age groups: young (average approximately 15 years), middle-aged (39), aged (approximately 67) and long-lived (approximately 78). Two additional independent replicas of 1 million unique cDNA reads from the same blood draw were analyzed for two donors (one aged 18 to 29 and one aged 80 or older). To avoid experimental bias, donors of different ages were distributed randomly across sequencing lanes. Study-wide findings and limitations: Bulk unsorted PBMC profiling prevented conclusive comparison of naive and antigen-experienced compartments. Compared with the aged group, the long-lived group had more naive CD4+ T cells, fewer expanded clones and increased TCR diversity, a pattern suggesting age selection. Because donor CMV infection status was unknown, age-related changes in expanded clonotypes were potentially confounded. The percentage of naive T cells measured by flow cytometry correlated strongly with observed TCR beta diversity. As age increased, observed TCR beta diversity per million T cells dropped in a roughly linear way, and a significant reduction was already evident by age about 40. Estimates of total diversity based on one million sequenced T cells were regarded as lower bounds and as underestimates.

V loses 0 bases, J loses 0 bases, and the germline ends lie 10 bases apart. From a lookup of the germline V gene, CDR1 and CDR2 are SGHRS and YFSETQ. There are 16 amino acids in the CDR3, from cysteine to phenylalanine inclusive. The CDR3 DNA has 48 bases and is translated from base 1. The donors were roughly 39 Caucasian individuals from Russia, aged about 6 to 95 years, who were systemically healthy. Roughly 9.5 milliliters of peripheral blood were drawn from each donor into EDTA-treated Vacutainer tubes. Ficoll-Paque density-gradient centrifugation was used to isolate PBMCs, with at least 7 million per sample. Trizol reagent was used to extract total RNA from PBMCs, with at least 6 micrograms per sample. The percentages of naive CD45RAhigh/CD27high T cells were determined by flow cytometry on a PBMC aliquot from every donor.

Here the chain combines TRBV5-1 and TRBJ2-1, and perhaps TRBD2 as D gene, on 5 matching bases. The receptor's source is an older woman in good health. The sample comprised blood. In nucleotides, the sequence is TGCGCCAGCAGCTTGGGAACTAGGAGCTCCTACAATGAGCAGTTCTTC. It translates as CASSLGTRSSYNEQFF. The variable domain in full, with residues beyond the CDR3 obtained from the reference TRBV5-1 and TRBJ2-1 genes, is KAGVTQTPRYLIKTRGQQVTLSCSPISGHRSVSWYQQTPGQGLQFLFEYFSETQRNKGNFPGRFSGRQFSNSRSEMNVSTLELGDSALYLCASSLGTRSSYNEQFFGPGTRLTVL.